This TCR beta chain was recorded in a study of cytomegalovirus exposure and HLA in healthy donors. The PCR contained 60 Vbeta and 13 Jbeta primers. The repertoire was sequenced with immunoSEQ multiplex PCR; TCRdb's copy has only in-frame clones and lacks some. Of around 91,000 clones listed, roughly 86% are singletons. V was clipped by 0 bases and J by 3 bases, with 12 bases between them. CDR3 length: 15 residues. The germline V gene encodes CDR1 MNHNY and CDR2 SVGAGI (reference sequence). The clonotype originates from a man aged 30 to 45 in good health and CMV-seropositive. This chain uses TRBV6-6 with TRBJ2-7, with D perhaps matching TRBD2 (6 bases). The sequenced sample consisted of PBMCs. CDR3: CASSYSAGLFYEQYF. The CDR3 bases are TGTGCCAGCAGTTACTCGGCGGGACTCTTCTACGAGCAGTACTTC.